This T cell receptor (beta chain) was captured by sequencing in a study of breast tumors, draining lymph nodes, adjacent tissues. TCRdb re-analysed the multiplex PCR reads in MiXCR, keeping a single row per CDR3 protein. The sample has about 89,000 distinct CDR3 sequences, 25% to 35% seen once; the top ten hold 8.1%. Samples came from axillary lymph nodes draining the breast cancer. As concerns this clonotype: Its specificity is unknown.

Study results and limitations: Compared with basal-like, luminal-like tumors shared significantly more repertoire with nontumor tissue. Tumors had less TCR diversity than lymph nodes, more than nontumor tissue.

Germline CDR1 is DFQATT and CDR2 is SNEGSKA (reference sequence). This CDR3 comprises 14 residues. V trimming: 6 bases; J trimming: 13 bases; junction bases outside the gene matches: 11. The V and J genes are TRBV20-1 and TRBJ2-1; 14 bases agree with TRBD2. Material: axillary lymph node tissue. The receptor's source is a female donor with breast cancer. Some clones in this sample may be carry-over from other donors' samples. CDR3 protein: CSAPGLAGDSYQFF. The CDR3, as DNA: TGCAGTGCCCCGGGACTAGCGGGAGATTCTTATCAGTTCTTC.